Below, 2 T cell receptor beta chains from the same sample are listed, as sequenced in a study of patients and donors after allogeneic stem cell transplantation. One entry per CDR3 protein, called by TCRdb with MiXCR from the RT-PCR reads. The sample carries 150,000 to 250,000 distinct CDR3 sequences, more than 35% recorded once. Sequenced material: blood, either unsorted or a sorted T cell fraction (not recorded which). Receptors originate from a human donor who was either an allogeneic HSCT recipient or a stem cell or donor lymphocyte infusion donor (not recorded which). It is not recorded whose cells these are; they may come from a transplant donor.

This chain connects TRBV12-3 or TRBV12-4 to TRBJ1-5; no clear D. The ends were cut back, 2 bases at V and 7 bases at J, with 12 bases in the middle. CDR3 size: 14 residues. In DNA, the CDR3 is TGTGCCAGCAGTTTATTGCCAATGCAACAGCCCCAGCATTTT. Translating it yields CASSLLPMQQPQHF.

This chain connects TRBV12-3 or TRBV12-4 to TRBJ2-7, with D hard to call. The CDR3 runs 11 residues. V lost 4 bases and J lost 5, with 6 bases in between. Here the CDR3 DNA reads TGTGCCAGCAGTTCCGAAAACGAGCAGTACTTC. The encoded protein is CASSSENEQYF.